Below, 4 T cell receptor beta chains from the same sample are listed, as sequenced in a study of regulatory T cells in long-lasting Graves disease. Through Arm-PCR of CDR3 regions and iRepertoire HTBI primers, TCR beta libraries were built. TCRdb independently ran MiXCR on the multiplex PCR reads; one entry per CDR3 protein. The top ten hold under 20% of the sample, which has 360,000 or so distinct CDR3 sequences, roughly 12% seen once. The time point is: newly diagnosed GD, antithyroid drugs for less than 3 months. PBMC-derived RNA was used for the TCR library. The same sample was also studied in work on T cells in Graves' hyperthyroidism and ophthalmopathy.

The sample in question was peripheral blood mononuclear cells (PBMCs), obtained at new diagnosis, from a patient treated with antithyroid drugs. These receptors all stem from a woman aged 18 to 35 with Graves disease.

The chain links TRBV9 to TRBJ1-1; D not resolved. The V gene lost 4 bases and the J gene lost 6 bases, with 10 bases spanning the gap. The CDR3 is 12 residues long. The germline V gene encodes CDR1 SGDLS and CDR2 YYNGEE. CDR3: CASSPVDAEAFF. CDR3 in DNA: TGTGCCAGCAGCCCAGTGGACGCTGAAGCTTTCTTT.

Many counts were recorded for this clonotype. CDR3 DNA: TGTGCCAGCAGTTTACACAGGCTGAGCTCTGGGGCCAACGTCCTGACTTTC. Amino acids: CASSLHRLSSGANVLTF. The rearrangement uses TRBV12-3 or TRBV12-4 and TRBJ2-6, with D perhaps matching TRBD1 (5 bases). Trimming stripped 2 bases from V and 0 bases from J, with 11 bases between. CDR3 size: 17 residues.

Ten or more counts support this clonotype. J is TRBJ1-5 and V is TRBV20-1, with 8 bases matching TRBD1. CDR3 length: 13 residues. Germline assignment: CDR1 DFQATT and CDR2 SNEGSKA (reference sequence). Losses at the gene ends were 5 bases for V and 4 bases for J; bases not matched to a gene: 4. The CDR3 loop reads CSALDRGNQPQHF. Written as DNA, the CDR3 is TGCAGTGCTCTCGACAGGGGTAATCAGCCCCAGCATTTT.

Comment on this clonotype: Since a much larger clone is just one base distant, this may be a read error. The gene calls are TRBV4-1 and TRBJ1-4; D might be TRBD1 (6 bases). Per the germline V gene, CDR1 is MGHRA and CDR2 is YSYEKL. The CDR3 is 16 amino acids. The DNA for the CDR3 is TGCGCCAACAGCCTTTCCAGGGGACCCTCTAATGAAAAACTGTTTTTT. Residues: CANSLSRGPSNEKLFF.